This T cell receptor beta chain was recorded in a study of control samples from healthy donors and cancer patients. Assay: immunoSEQ multiplex PCR; the TCRdb copy retains only in-frame clones and omits some. The top ten hold approximately 7.2% of the sample, which has some 79,000 clones, approximately 90% seen once. The CDR3 consists of 11 residues. Per germline, CDR1 SGHRS and CDR2 YFSETQ. V shed 3 bases and J shed 10 bases, with 10 bases lying between them. This TCR was recovered from a man aged 45 to 65 in good health. V gene TRBV5-1 combines with J gene TRBJ2-5, with unresolved D. Sequenced sample: blood. The CDR3 sequence is CASSSSISQYF. DNA for the CDR3: TGCGCCAGCAGCTCGAGTATTAGCCAGTACTTC.